These T cell receptor beta chains were read from a single sample in a study of vaccination and CD4 T cells after COVID-19. Their cognate antigens are unknown. TCRdb reprocessed the PCR reads with MiXCR, giving one entry per CDR3 protein. Of fewer than 8,000 distinct CDR3 sequences listed, approximately 60% are singletons. The sample consisted of CD4+ T cells from blood, cultured in vitro. These TCRs come from a human donor in good health. Both conserved end residues are part of each CDR3. The D gene is left open where the match is weak. Expanded clones are given a class, and other clones once, few, many or no size at all.

abundance | d_gene | j_gene | v_gene | CDR3nt | CDR3aa
. | . | TRBJ2-2 | TRBV24-1 | TGTGCCACCAGTGATTCGCCCGGACGGGGCCCCGGGGAGCTGTTTTTT | CATSDSPGRGPGELFF
. | TRBD2 | TRBJ2-1 | TRBV20-1 | TGCAGTGCGCCGGACCGGGGGGTCTCCTACAATGAGCAGTTCTTC | CSAPDRGVSYNEQFF
. | TRBD1 | TRBJ1-2 | TRBV18 | TGTGCCAGCTCACCGGGACAGACAGGCTACACCTTC | CASSPGQTGYTF
. | . | TRBJ1-2 | TRBV15 | TGTGCCACCAGCAGCTTGGACAGTCGGGGGCTCTATGGCTACACCTTC | CATSSLDSRGLYGYTF
few | . | TRBJ1-2 | TRBV7-2 | TGTGCCAGCAGCCGCGGGGGATCCAACTATGGCTACACCTTC | CASSRGGSNYGYTF
. | . | TRBJ1-2 | TRBV5-5 | TGTGCCAGCAGCCGGAGTAGCTATGGCTACACCTTC | CASSRSSYGYTF
once | . | TRBJ2-1 | TRBV20-1 | TGCAGTGCTAGAGATCCCCGGTTGCCCAATGAGCAGTTCTTC | CSARDPRLPNEQFF
. | . | TRBJ1-1 | TRBV28 | TGTGCCAGCAGCATGGCGGGCTCTAACACTGAAGCTTTCTTT | CASSMAGSNTEAFF
few | TRBD1 | TRBJ1-2 | TRBV18 | TGTGCCAGCTCACCACTCCAGGTTGGACAGGTTGATGGCTACACCTTC | CASSPLQVGQVDGYTF
. | TRBD1 | TRBJ1-1 | TRBV6-1 | TGTGCCACCAGTGGGGACAGGGTACGCTTAGATGCTTTCTTT | CATSGDRVRLDAFF
. | . | TRBJ2-1 | TRBV20-1 | TGCAGTGCAAGCAGGGGTGAGCAGTTCTTC | CSASRGEQFF